These 8 T cell receptor beta chains were all obtained from the same sample, sequenced in a study of T cells in localized non-small cell lung cancer. Assay: immunoSEQ multiplex PCR; the TCRdb copy retains only in-frame clones and omits some. In the table there are 1,200 or so clones, 23% of which are singletons. The material was normal lung tissue next to the tumor, obtained before any cancer treatment. The receptor source for this set is a female donor of 60 years or more with stage I squamous cell lung carcinoma.

This chain joins TRBV7-5 and TRBJ2-5; TRBD1 is the table's D call and was not checked against the DNA. TRBV7-5 is marked as a pseudogene. The CDR3 consists of 15 residues. The CDR3 nucleotides read TGTGCCAGCAGCTTAACGACCGGGACAGAAGAGACCCAGTACTTC. It is translated as CASSLTTGTEETQYF.

The rearrangement joins TRBV6-8 to TRBJ2-7; maybe TRBD1 (6 bases). The germline V and J ends were trimmed by 6 bases and 2 bases, with 17 bases remaining between them. CDR1 is MNHGY, CDR2 SAAAGT, per germline. This CDR3 spans 15 amino acids. This chain's CDR3 is CASRPRGRDTYEQYF. CDR3 DNA sequence: TGTGCCAGCAGACCCAGGGGCAGGGACACCTACGAGCAGTACTTC.

The chain joins TRBV12-5 to TRBJ2-7; D unclear. With 2 bases removed from V and 0 bases from J, the gap between germline ends came to 17 bases. This CDR3 has 17 residues. From germline, CDR1 is LGHNT and CDR2 FRNRAP. The CDR3 region has the DNA TGTGCTAGTGGTTTGTTCCCCCCCCCAGGACGCTCCTACGAGCAGTACTTC. Translated, it gives CASGLFPPPGRSYEQYF.

This clone turned up a few times. This chain connects TRBV11-3 to TRBJ1-1; 10 nucleotides line up with TRBD1. The CDR3 totals 14 residues. Germline V lookup: CDR1 SGHNT, CDR2 YENEEA. V lost 1 base to trimming and J lost 6 bases; unmatched junction nucleotides: 2. The CDR3 spells CASSLGGTGAEAFF. CDR3 DNA: TGTGCCAGCAGCTTAGGGGGGACAGGGGCTGAAGCTTTCTTT.

The chain joins TRBV6-8 to TRBJ2-2; the D gene is possibly TRBD1 (5 bases). CDR1 and CDR2 from the germline V gene are MNHGY and SAAAGT. The CDR3 runs to 15 residues. V was pared by 5 bases and J by 5 bases, with 15 bases between. This CDR3 reads CASSGWQGGTGELFF. CDR3 in DNA: TGTGCCAGCAGTGGTTGGCAGGGTGGTACCGGGGAGCTGTTTTTT.

This clone is categorized as medium-sized (0.01 to 0.1%). This sequence joins TRBV6-1 and TRBJ2-3; possibly TRBD2 for D (5 bases). CDR1 is MNHNS and CDR2 is SASEGT in the germline V gene. V gave up 0 bases and J gave up 2 bases, with 9 bases separating them. This CDR3 is built from 15 residues. As DNA, the CDR3 is TGTGCCAGCAGTGAAGCCCCGGGGTCCACAGATACGCAGTATTTT. It codes for CASSEAPGSTDTQYF.

V usage is TRBV5-1 and J usage is TRBJ2-1, with TRBD2 identical over 8 bases. Germline CDR1 is SGHRS and CDR2 is YFSETQ. After removal of 3 bases from V and 0 bases from J, the junction contained 11 bases not matched to a gene. This CDR3 is 18 amino acids long. CDR3 DNA: TGCGCCAGCAGCTGGAGTATGAGCGGGGGTGCCTCCTACAATGAGCAGTTCTTC. Translating gives CASSWSMSGGASYNEQFF.

Concerning this clone itself: A read error may account for a junction end that differs from germline. The rearrangement links TRBV29-1 to TRBJ1-2; the D gene is possibly TRBD1 (6 bases). Germline CDR1 SQVTM, CDR2 ANQGSEA. The CDR3 consists of 12 residues. The CDR3 region is CSVQEGGGGYTF. DNA for the CDR3: TGCAGCGTTCAAGAGGGGGGTGGAGGCTACACCTTC.